Each of the 10 T cell receptor beta chains below was sequenced from the same sample in a study of T cell responses to AZD1222 COVID-19 vaccine. The protocol was immunoSEQ multiplex PCR, while the TCRdb copy is restricted to in-frame clones and leaves out a portion. The table has under 200,000 clones, about 92% seen once; the top ten hold approximately 3.9%. The specimen comprised peripheral blood, sampled on day 0 of AZD1222 vaccination. The source of these receptors is an adult in good health.

The rearrangement uses TRBV19 and TRBJ2-3; the match to TRBD1 covers 8 bases. The V gene end was trimmed by 7 bases and the J gene end by 0 bases; junction bases not matched to a gene: 3. The CDR3 runs to 14 residues. Germline CDR1 LNHDA, CDR2 SQIVND (reference sequence). The CDR3 loop reads CASNRDRSTDTQYF. CDR3 DNA sequence: TGTGCCAGTAATCGGGACAGGAGCACAGATACGCAGTATTTT.

The chain links TRBV7-9 to TRBJ2-7; 9 positions match TRBD2. Per the germline V gene, CDR1 is SEHNR and CDR2 is FQNEAQ (reference sequence). This CDR3 region has 15 residues. V shed 5 bases and J 5 bases; nucleotides not matched to a gene: 10. The CDR3 sequence: CASSHASSGTHEQYF. Here the CDR3 DNA reads TGTGCCAGCAGCCATGCTTCTAGCGGGACACACGAGCAGTACTTC. Full variable domain (outside the CDR3, taken from reference TRBV7-9 and TRBJ2-7): DTGVSQNPRHKITKRGQNVTFRCDPISEHNRLYWYRQTLGQGPEFLTYFQNEAQLEKSRLLSDRFSAERPKGSFSTLEIQRTEQGDSAMYLCASSHASSGTHEQYFGPGTRLTVT.

The rearrangement links TRBV6-5 to TRBJ1-5; D call uncertain. Looked up from germline, CDR1 is MNHEY and CDR2 is SVGAGI. The CDR3 contains 13 residues. The V end lost 7 bases, the J end lost 1 base, and 8 bases lay between the germline ends. This CDR3 reads CASKGYSNQPQHF. In DNA form, the CDR3 reads TGTGCCAGCAAGGGTTACAGCAATCAGCCCCAGCATTTT.

This chain links TRBV10-3 with TRBJ2-3, with D tentatively TRBD1 (5 bases). Trimming cost V 5 bases and J 0 bases, with 9 bases left between them. Germline CDR1 is ENHRY and CDR2 is SYGVKD. The length of the CDR3 is 14 residues. The CDR3 nucleotides read TGTGCCATCAGTAGTGGGGCTAGCACAGATACGCAGTATTTT. This codes for CAISSGASTDTQYF.

The rearrangement links TRBV7-9 to TRBJ1-2; no reliable D call. Germline V gives CDR1 SEHNR, CDR2 FQNEAQ (reference sequence). The CDR3 extends over 14 amino acids. V lost 6 bases and J lost 3, with 14 bases in between. Here the CDR3 reads CASSLKEVHYGYTF. The CDR3 DNA follows: TGTGCCAGCAGTTTAAAGGAGGTCCACTATGGCTACACCTTC.

The chain links TRBV19 to TRBJ2-1; TRBD1 aligns across 7 bases. The V gene end was trimmed by 3 bases and the J gene end by 2 bases; junction bases not matched to a gene: 4. Germline V CDR1 and CDR2: LNHDA, SQIVND (reference sequence). The CDR3 length is 15 residues. The CDR3 nucleotides read TGTGCCAGTAGTATCGCGACAGGGACCTACAATGAGCAGTTCTTC. Residues: CASSIATGTYNEQFF. The full variable domain, with the rest looked up from reference TRBV19 and TRBJ2-1, is DGGITQSPKYLFRKEGQNVTLSCEQNLNHDAMYWYRQDPGQGLRLIYYSQIVNDFQKGDIAEGYSVSREKKESFPLTVTSAQKNPTAFYLCASSIATGTYNEQFFGPGTRLTVL.

The J gene is TRBJ1-2, the V gene TRBV6-5; no reliable D call. From germline, CDR1 is MNHEY and CDR2 SVGAGI. V dropped 4 bases and J dropped 8 bases, with 8 bases sitting between them. This CDR3 is 11 amino acids long. The CDR3 loop is CASSSPSGYTF. CDR3 DNA: TGTGCCAGCAGTTCCCCTTCGGGCTACACCTTC.

The chain links TRBV5-1 to TRBJ1-1; perhaps TRBD1 as D (6 bases). The V gene's germline CDR1 is SGHRS and CDR2 YFSETQ. V lost 2 bases to trimming and J lost 1 base, with 15 bases between them. The CDR3 sequence is 16 residues long. The CDR3 DNA follows: TGCGCCAGCAGCTTCGGGGCAGGGGAGCCGAACACTGAAGCTTTCTTT. Translation: CASSFGAGEPNTEAFF. Based on the CDR3 plus reference TRBV5-1 and TRBJ1-1, the full variable domain is KAGVTQTPRYLIKTRGQQVTLSCSPISGHRSVSWYQQTPGQGLQFLFEYFSETQRNKGNFPGRFSGRQFSNSRSEMNVSTLELGDSALYLCASSFGAGEPNTEAFFGQGTRLTVV.

The V and J genes are TRBV6-5 and TRBJ2-5; no reliable D call. V was shortened by 5 bases and J by 4 bases, with 8 bases between the two germline ends. The CDR3 runs to 12 residues. CDR1 is MNHEY and CDR2 is SVGAGI in the germline V gene. The CDR3 here is CASSPTRETQYF. For the CDR3, the DNA is TGTGCCAGCAGTCCGACTCGAGAGACCCAGTACTTC.

The V gene is TRBV27, the J gene TRBJ1-2; possibly TRBD1 for D (6 bases). Germline-derived CDR1 and CDR2 are MNHEY and SMNVEV (reference sequence). The CDR3 is 16 residues long. V was pared by 6 bases and J by 3 bases, with 20 bases between. The CDR3, as DNA: TGTGCCAGCAGCCCTAGTGGGGGGGGCGCCGACTATGGCTACACCTTC. Residues: CASSPSGGGADYGYTF.